This T cell receptor (beta chain) stems from a study of shared T cell receptors in the human thymus. Trimming removed 2 bases from V and 3 bases from J; junction bases left unmatched: 7. The CDR3 totals 16 residues. Germline CDR1 MDHEN, CDR2 SYDVKM. Repertoires were generated with immunoSEQ multiplex PCR, while TCRdb's copy carries only in-frame clones and drops some. The sample yields hundreds of thousands of clones, 70% to 90% seen once. These same data were also listed under a study on human thymus T cells. This second study notes: There appeared to be biased usage of V and J genes in thymic and blood repertoires. Overlap was high between thymic repertoires from unrelated individuals, as reported in related research.

The rearrangement joins TRBV28 to TRBJ2-3; 8 bases are a match to TRBD2. Sample: thymocytes. This TCR derives from a boy in the first two years of life with a congenital heart defect. CDR3 bases: TGTGCCAGCAGTTTAACTCGGACTAGCCGAACAGATACGCAGTATTTT. Protein product: CASSLTRTSRTDTQYF.